This paragraph covers one T cell receptor beta chain sequence. CDR3 length: 17 residues. This sample stems from a study of blood T cells in healthy people across ages. The authors ran a second PCR of roughly 7 to 11 cycles using a sample-barcoded 5' primer and a J-beta primer mix. TCRdb ran MiXCR on the 5' RACE reads and lists one entry per CDR3 protein. The data contain under 950,000 distinct CDR3 sequences, about 20% of them singletons. This clonotype was sampled from a man aged 70 or older in good health. The chain employs TRBV12-3 or TRBV12-4 and TRBJ2-7, with TRBD2 matching over 14 bases. TRBJ2-5 matches the DNA end more closely, so the J call is doubtful. Input material: blood. CDR3 coding DNA: TGTGCCAGCAGCCCGGGACTAGCGGGGGACCACCAAGAGACCCAGTACTTC. Amino acids: CASSPGLAGDHQETQYF.